This paragraph covers one T cell receptor (beta chain) sequence. Measured with immunoSEQ multiplex PCR; TCRdb has only the in-frame clones, and not every one. Of approximately 49,000 clones listed, around 86% are singletons. The data were obtained in a study of control samples from healthy donors and cancer patients. Germline assignment: CDR1 MNHEY and CDR2 SMNVEV (reference sequence). Trimming stripped 3 bases from V and 0 bases from J, with 8 bases between. The CDR3 has 14 residues. This TCR was sampled from a woman aged 45-65 years with lung cancer. The specimen sequenced was PBMCs. The rearrangement uses TRBV27 and TRBJ1-1; tentative D call: TRBD1 (5 bases). The CDR3 DNA follows: TGTGCCAGCAGTTTTAAGGGGCTGAACACTGAAGCTTTCTTT. It yields the protein CASSFKGLNTEAFF.